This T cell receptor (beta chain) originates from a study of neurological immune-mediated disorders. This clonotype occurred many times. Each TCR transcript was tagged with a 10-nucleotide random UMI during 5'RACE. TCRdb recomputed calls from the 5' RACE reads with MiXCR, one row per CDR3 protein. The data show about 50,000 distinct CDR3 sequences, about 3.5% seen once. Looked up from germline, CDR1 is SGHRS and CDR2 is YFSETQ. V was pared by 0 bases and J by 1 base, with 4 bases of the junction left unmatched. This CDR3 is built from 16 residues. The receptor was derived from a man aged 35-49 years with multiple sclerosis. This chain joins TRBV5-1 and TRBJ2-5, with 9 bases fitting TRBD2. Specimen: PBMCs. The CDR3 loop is CASSLGTSGSQETQYF. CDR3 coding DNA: TGCGCCAGCAGCTTGGGAACTAGCGGGTCCCAAGAGACCCAGTACTTC.